This T cell receptor beta chain was recovered during a study of blood T cell repertoires in COVID-19. The ends lost 4 bases at V and 5 bases at J; junction bases unmatched: 9. Germline loops: CDR1 SGDLS, CDR2 YYNGEE. This CDR3 spans 15 amino acids. Using immunoSEQ multiplex PCR, the repertoire was profiled, and TCRdb retains in-frame clones only, with some absent. The data contain fewer than 250,000 clones, 85% to 90% of them singletons. This TCR was recovered from a young man with COVID-19, enrolled during active disease. The V and J genes are TRBV9 and TRBJ2-1; 7 bases line up with TRBD2. The sequencing input was peripheral blood. CDR3 sequence: CASSRRSGVNNEQFF. DNA for the CDR3: TGTGCCAGCAGCCGACGCAGCGGGGTTAACAATGAGCAGTTCTTC.